Below, 4 T cell receptor beta chains from the same sample are listed, as sequenced in a study of T cells expressing NK-cell markers. TCRdb reprocessed the 5' RACE reads, keeping one entry per CDR3 protein, no DNA. This listing includes fewer than 400,000 distinct CDR3 sequences. The sequenced sample was blood T cells: a sorted CD56 or NKG2C T cell subset, CD4+ or CD8+ T cells, or bulk PBMC T cells (not recorded which). Receptors originate from a man aged 18 to 70 in good health.

The V and J genes are TRBV20-1 and TRBJ2-7. CDR1 is DFQATT, CDR2 SNEGSKA, per germline (reference sequence). CDR3 length equals 14 residues. The CDR3 region is CSANLAGKTYEQYF.

V usage is TRBV5-1 and J usage is TRBJ2-4; TCRdb selects TRBD1, and the lack of DNA leaves this call unchecked. CDR3 length: 15 amino acids. Germline V lookup: CDR1 SGHRS, CDR2 YFSETQ. The CDR3 spells CASSEGGNAKNIQYF.

The V gene is TRBV11-2, the J gene TRBJ2-1; checking the TCRdb D call of TRBD2 is not possible without DNA. This CDR3 comprises 18 residues. Looked up from germline, CDR1 is SGHAT and CDR2 is FQNNGV. CDR3: CASSLVFGRRGGRNEQFF.

V is TRBV5-1 and J is TRBJ2-5; TCRdb picks TRBD1, but there is no DNA to check that call. Germline values: CDR1 SGHRS, CDR2 YFSETQ. The CDR3 spans 17 residues. The CDR3 here is CASSLNPGTGAQETQYF.